These 15 T cell receptor beta chains were all obtained from the same sample, sequenced in a study of cytomegalovirus exposure and HLA in healthy donors. It was with 60 Vbeta and 13 Jbeta primers that the PCR ran. Clones were read by immunoSEQ multiplex PCR, and TCRdb kept only the in-frame ones, dropping some. The sample consists of about 150,000 clones, roughly 85% of them appearing once. Sequencing was carried out using PBMCs. Receptor source: a woman in her twenties or thirties in good health and CMV-seronegative.

The chain carries TRBV23-1 and TRBJ1-6, with D possibly matching TRBD1 (5 bases). TRBV23-1 is labeled an ORF, and its function is uncertain. Trimming removed 3 bases at V and 0 bases at J, with 12 bases between. The CDR3 consists of 17 residues. The CDR3 sequence: CASSHIGHLSYNSPLHF. The CDR3 nucleotides read TGCGCCAGCAGTCATATAGGACATCTCTCCTATAATTCACCCCTCCACTTT.

The rearrangement uses TRBV11-2 and TRBJ2-1, with TRBD2 matching 8 bases. J was trimmed by 9 bases and V by 6 bases; bases with no gene match: 10. Germline V gives CDR1 SGHAT, CDR2 FQNNGV. This CDR3 comprises 14 residues. CDR3 loop: CASSYTGGPLEQFF. In DNA, the CDR3 is TGTGCCAGCAGTTACACGGGGGGGCCCCTTGAGCAGTTCTTC. The full variable domain, in which reference TRBV11-2 and TRBJ2-1 provide the parts outside the CDR3, is EAGVAQSPRYKIIEKRQSVAFWCNPISGHATLYWYQQILGQGPKLLIQFQNNGVVDDSQLPKDRFSAERLKGVDSTLKIQPAKLEDSAVYLCASSYTGGPLEQFFGPGTRLTVL.

The chain couples TRBV9 to TRBJ2-3; D perhaps matches TRBD2 (5 bases). There are 15 residues in the CDR3. CDR1 is SGDLS, CDR2 YYNGEE, per germline. V gave up 1 base and J gave up 4 bases, with 13 bases separating them. The DNA for the CDR3 is TGTGCCAGCAGCGTAACTGGCGGGTCGGCAGATACGCAGTATTTT. Its protein is CASSVTGGSADTQYF.

The chain has TRBV6-1 and TRBJ1-2, with TRBD1 matching over 7 bases. The CDR3 covers 15 residues. V shed 4 bases, J shed 4 bases, and the junction held 9 bases outside the gene matches. CDR1 and CDR2 (germline): MNHNS, SASEGT. As DNA, the CDR3 is TGTGCCAGCAGTGTTGGTACGACAGGGACCTATGGCTACACCTTC. Its protein is CASSVGTTGTYGYTF.

The V call is TRBV9, the J call TRBJ1-2; 11 bases are a match to TRBD1. From germline, CDR1 is SGDLS and CDR2 YYNGEE. With V trimmed by 4 bases and J by 8 bases, 4 bases remained unmatched. The CDR3 is made up of 13 amino acids. The CDR3: CASSRDRGDGYTF. The CDR3 nucleotides are TGTGCCAGCAGCCGGGACAGGGGGGACGGCTACACCTTC.

This clone showed up just a few times. The chain recombines TRBV6-1 with TRBJ2-1; 9 bases agree with TRBD1. Germline CDR1 MNHNS, CDR2 SASEGT. CDR3 size: 16 residues. Losses at the gene ends were 0 bases for V and 7 bases for J; bases not matched to a gene: 7. The CDR3 protein is CASSEALGQGMNEQFF. Here the CDR3 DNA reads TGTGCCAGCAGTGAAGCGCTGGGACAGGGTATGAATGAGCAGTTCTTC.

The chain joins TRBV27 to TRBJ1-5; a weak D match, TRBD1 (5 bases). With 1 base removed from V and 1 base from J, the gap between germline ends came to 11 bases. CDR1 and CDR2 (germline): MNHEY, SMNVEV (reference sequence). The CDR3 contains 16 residues. In DNA form, the CDR3 reads TGTGCCAGCAGTTTATTGGGGGGAACAAGCAATCAGCCCCAGCATTTT. Protein product: CASSLLGGTSNQPQHF.

The chain uses TRBV7-2 and TRBJ2-2, with D unresolved. Trimming left V 6 bases short and J 4 bases short, with 9 bases between. The CDR3 has 13 residues. Germline lookup yields CDR1 SGHTA and CDR2 FQGNSA. Here the CDR3 reads CASSISSTGELFF. DNA of the CDR3: TGTGCCAGCAGTATTAGCAGCACCGGGGAGCTGTTTTTT.

J is TRBJ1-2 and V is TRBV27; TRBD1 matches at 7 bases. The germline V gene has CDR1 MNHEY and CDR2 SMNVEV (reference sequence). Unmatched junction bases numbered 2, after V lost 3 bases and J lost 1 base. The length of the CDR3 is 14 residues. The CDR3 nucleotides are TGTGCCAGCAGTTTGCGACAGGGTAACTATGGCTACACCTTC. Its protein product is CASSLRQGNYGYTF.

This clone was seen only once. This sequence joins TRBV6-5 and TRBJ1-1, with 8 bases lining up with TRBD1. The length of the CDR3 is 14 residues. In germline, CDR1 is MNHEY, CDR2 SVGAGI. J gave up 5 bases and V 4 bases, and 6 bases lay outside the gene matches. CDR3 sequence: CASSLDRVKTEAFF. CDR3 in DNA: TGTGCCAGCAGTTTGGACAGGGTCAAAACTGAAGCTTTCTTT.

This chain uses TRBV7-8 with TRBJ2-1, with D possibly TRBD2 on 5 matching bases. CDR3 length: 12 amino acids. Germline CDR1 and CDR2: SGHVS and FQNEAQ. The V end was cut by 2 bases, the J end by 15 bases, with 14 bases between. The CDR3 spells CASSLRASLRFF. Here the CDR3 DNA reads TGTGCCAGCAGCTTAAGGGCTAGCTTACGGTTCTTC.

The chain joins TRBV6-5 to TRBJ2-7; D call uncertain. The CDR3 runs 14 residues. CDR1 is MNHEY, CDR2 SVGAGI, per germline. Trimming took 5 bases from V and 5 from J, leaving 16 bases between them. The DNA for the CDR3 is TGTGCCAGCAGTCCCGGTCGCCCAATGGACGAGCAGTACTTC. Its protein product is CASSPGRPMDEQYF.

The V and J genes are TRBV5-1 and TRBJ2-2, with no clear D. V lost 0 bases and J 2 bases, leaving 11 bases between the germline ends. Germline CDR1 reads SGHRS; CDR2 reads YFSETQ. This CDR3 region has 16 residues. CDR3 region: CASSLALNTNTGELFF. Written as DNA, the CDR3 is TGCGCCAGCAGCTTGGCCCTCAACACAAACACCGGGGAGCTGTTTTTT.

The genes are TRBV5-1 and TRBJ2-2, with D maybe TRBD2 (6 bases). Germline lookup yields CDR1 SGHRS and CDR2 YFSETQ. V was shortened by 4 bases and J by 5 bases, with 12 bases between the two germline ends. The CDR3 is 14 residues long. The CDR3 DNA reads TGCGCCAGCAGCATCCGGGACTTGACCGGGGAGCTGTTTTTT. Protein product: CASSIRDLTGELFF.

The J gene is TRBJ1-2, the V gene TRBV16; TRBD1 matches 12 bases. The J segment lost 8 bases and the V segment lost 0 bases, leaving 10 bases of the junction unmatched. Germline CDR1 is KGHSY and CDR2 is FQNENV. There are 17 residues in the CDR3. CDR3 in amino acids: CASSQSSGTGGGRGYTF. DNA of the CDR3: TGTGCCAGCAGCCAATCGAGCGGGACAGGGGGCGGGAGAGGCTACACCTTC.